These T cell receptor beta chains were read from a single sample in a study of CD8+ T cells in alopecia areata. Assay: immunoSEQ multiplex PCR; the TCRdb copy retains only in-frame clones and omits some. The sample holds about 200,000 clones, roughly 64% seen once. The sequences come from CD4+ T cells sorted from blood, collected at week 24, from a patient treated with tofacitinib. These receptors all come from a human donor with alopecia areata. Both conserved end residues are part of each CDR3. Fields, in order: V gene, J gene, D gene, clone size, CDR3 protein, CDR3 DNA. D genes are given only for firm matches. A row's size may be missing; if present it is once, few, many or a size class.

v_gene: TRBV7-9; j_gene: TRBJ2-3; d_gene: .; abundance: .; CDR3aa: CASSPGGDTQYF; CDR3nt: TGTGCCAGCAGCCCAGGAGGAGATACGCAGTATTTT
v_gene: TRBV2; j_gene: TRBJ1-5; d_gene: .; abundance: .; CDR3aa: CASSVGRGRASNQPQHF; CDR3nt: TGTGCCAGCAGTGTGGGGCGCGGCAGGGCCAGCAATCAGCCCCAGCATTTT
v_gene: TRBV7-2; j_gene: TRBJ2-3; d_gene: TRBD2; abundance: .; CDR3aa: CASSLHLSSGGAKTQYF; CDR3nt: TGTGCCAGCAGCCTCCATCTTAGCAGCGGGGGGGCGAAGACGCAGTATTTT
v_gene: TRBV5-1; j_gene: TRBJ2-5; d_gene: .; abundance: few; CDR3aa: CASSNRDPRRETQYF; CDR3nt: TGCGCCAGCAGCAACCGGGACCCAAGGCGAGAGACCCAGTACTTC
v_gene: TRBV7-9; j_gene: TRBJ1-2; d_gene: .; abundance: .; CDR3aa: CASSLESSGFGYTF; CDR3nt: TGTGCCAGCAGCTTGGAAAGTTCCGGATTTGGCTACACCTTC
v_gene: TRBV5-4; j_gene: TRBJ1-1; d_gene: .; abundance: .; CDR3aa: CASSNHRAPEAFF; CDR3nt: TGTGCCAGCAGCAACCACAGGGCGCCTGAAGCTTTCTTT
v_gene: TRBV7-8; j_gene: TRBJ1-2; d_gene: .; abundance: .; CDR3aa: CASTMGGLANYGYTF; CDR3nt: TGTGCCAGCACCATGGGCGGGCTCGCTAACTATGGCTACACCTTC
v_gene: TRBV7-2; j_gene: TRBJ1-1; d_gene: .; abundance: .; CDR3aa: CASSFQGNTEAFF; CDR3nt: TGTGCCAGCAGCTTTCAGGGGAACACTGAAGCTTTCTTT
v_gene: TRBV5-1; j_gene: TRBJ2-7; d_gene: TRBD2; abundance: .; CDR3aa: CASSHPSGSPYEQYF; CDR3nt: TGCGCCAGCAGCCACCCTAGCGGATCGCCCTACGAGCAGTACTTC
v_gene: TRBV6-1; j_gene: TRBJ2-7; d_gene: TRBD2; abundance: .; CDR3aa: CASSEQLAAYEQYF; CDR3nt: TGTGCCAGCAGTGAACAGCTAGCGGCCTACGAGCAGTACTTC
v_gene: TRBV9; j_gene: TRBJ2-1; d_gene: TRBD2; abundance: .; CDR3aa: CASSVLGTSGGNEQFF; CDR3nt: TGTGCCAGCAGCGTACTAGGGACTAGCGGGGGAAATGAGCAGTTCTTC
v_gene: TRBV7-9; j_gene: TRBJ2-5; d_gene: .; abundance: .; CDR3aa: CASSLSPQYF; CDR3nt: TGTGCCAGCAGCTTATCCCCCCAGTACTTC
v_gene: TRBV6-5; j_gene: TRBJ1-4; d_gene: .; abundance: .; CDR3aa: CASRRSGNEKLFF; CDR3nt: TGTGCCAGCAGACGGAGTGGGAATGAAAAACTGTTTTTT
v_gene: TRBV21-1; j_gene: TRBJ2-6; d_gene: .; abundance: .; CDR3aa: CASSKARGETGANVLTF; CDR3nt: TGTGCCAGCAGCAAAGCCAGGGGGGAGACTGGGGCCAACGTCCTGACTTTC
v_gene: TRBV5-6; j_gene: TRBJ2-1; d_gene: TRBD2; abundance: .; CDR3aa: CASSVSGIVYNEQFF; CDR3nt: TGTGCCAGCAGCGTGAGCGGGATAGTCTACAATGAGCAGTTCTTC
v_gene: TRBV29-1; j_gene: TRBJ1-5; d_gene: TRBD1; abundance: .; CDR3aa: CSVGQGWNQPQHF; CDR3nt: TGCAGCGTTGGACAGGGGTGGAATCAGCCCCAGCATTTT
v_gene: TRBV5-1; j_gene: TRBJ2-5; d_gene: .; abundance: once; CDR3aa: CASSLWARGETQYF; CDR3nt: TGCGCCAGCAGCTTGTGGGCAAGGGGGGAGACCCAGTACTTC
v_gene: TRBV30; j_gene: TRBJ1-2; d_gene: TRBD1; abundance: .; CDR3aa: CAWTSAGTGSYGYTF; CDR3nt: TGTGCCTGGACGAGCGCCGGGACAGGGAGCTATGGCTACACCTTC
v_gene: TRBV2; j_gene: TRBJ1-5; d_gene: .; abundance: .; CDR3aa: CASSEGYQVTNQPQHF; CDR3nt: TGTGCCAGCAGTGAAGGGTATCAAGTAACCAATCAGCCCCAGCATTTT
v_gene: TRBV30; j_gene: TRBJ2-2; d_gene: .; abundance: many; CDR3aa: CAWRQRTELFF; CDR3nt: TGTGCCTGGAGACAGCGTACGGAGCTGTTTTTT
v_gene: TRBV5-1; j_gene: TRBJ2-5; d_gene: .; abundance: few; CDR3aa: CASSLGWGETQYF; CDR3nt: TGCGCCAGCAGCTTGGGCTGGGGAGAGACCCAGTACTTC
v_gene: TRBV18; j_gene: TRBJ2-7; d_gene: TRBD2; abundance: .; CDR3aa: CASGTSGYEQYF; CDR3nt: TGTGCCAGCGGGACTAGCGGCTACGAGCAGTACTTC
v_gene: TRBV7-2; j_gene: TRBJ2-6; d_gene: .; abundance: .; CDR3aa: CASSLRGANVLTF; CDR3nt: TGTGCCAGCAGCCTGAGGGGGGCCAACGTCCTGACTTTC
v_gene: TRBV15; j_gene: TRBJ2-3; d_gene: .; abundance: .; CDR3aa: CATSGRQGKQYVGGLSDTQYF; CDR3nt: TGTGCCACCAGCGGAAGACAGGGAAAGCAGTATGTGGGAGGTCTCTCAGATACGCAGTATTTT
v_gene: TRBV14; j_gene: TRBJ2-1; d_gene: TRBD2; abundance: few; CDR3aa: CASSQLAGSHNEQFF; CDR3nt: TGTGCCAGCAGCCAACTAGCGGGATCCCACAATGAGCAGTTCTTC
v_gene: TRBV5-4; j_gene: TRBJ2-5; d_gene: .; abundance: .; CDR3aa: CASSPPGVGETQYF; CDR3nt: TGTGCCAGCAGCCCCCCCGGCGTTGGGGAGACCCAGTACTTC
v_gene: TRBV27; j_gene: TRBJ2-1; d_gene: TRBD2; abundance: .; CDR3aa: CASTRTSGKVNEQFF; CDR3nt: TGTGCCAGCACCCGGACTAGCGGGAAGGTCAATGAGCAGTTCTTC
v_gene: TRBV11-2; j_gene: TRBJ1-1; d_gene: .; abundance: once; CDR3aa: CASSYSGAMNTEAFF; CDR3nt: TGTGCCAGCAGCTACTCGGGGGCCATGAACACTGAAGCTTTCTTT
v_gene: TRBV29-1; j_gene: TRBJ2-7; d_gene: .; abundance: .; CDR3aa: CSVEGGGYEQYF; CDR3nt: TGCAGCGTTGAGGGAGGGGGCTACGAGCAGTACTTC
v_gene: TRBV10-3; j_gene: TRBJ2-7; d_gene: .; abundance: many; CDR3aa: CAIGARSNEQYF; CDR3nt: TGTGCCATCGGAGCGAGAAGTAACGAGCAGTACTTC
v_gene: TRBV9; j_gene: TRBJ2-5; d_gene: .; abundance: .; CDR3aa: CASSVGSGPGGETQYF; CDR3nt: TGTGCCAGCAGCGTCGGCTCCGGGCCCGGTGGGGAGACCCAGTACTTC
v_gene: TRBV13; j_gene: TRBJ2-3; d_gene: .; abundance: .; CDR3aa: CASRPGTGTDTQYF; CDR3nt: TGTGCCAGCAGACCAGGGACTGGGACAGATACGCAGTATTTT
v_gene: TRBV6-6; j_gene: TRBJ2-5; d_gene: .; abundance: .; CDR3aa: CASSYGGGETQYF; CDR3nt: TGTGCCAGCAGTTACGGAGGTGGAGAGACCCAGTACTTC
v_gene: TRBV29-1; j_gene: TRBJ2-5; d_gene: .; abundance: few; CDR3aa: CSVLRDQETQYF; CDR3nt: TGCAGCGTTCTGCGGGATCAAGAGACCCAGTACTTC
v_gene: TRBV9; j_gene: TRBJ2-1; d_gene: TRBD2; abundance: .; CDR3aa: CASSFSGGSSYNEQFF; CDR3nt: TGTGCCAGCAGCTTTAGCGGGGGAAGCTCCTACAATGAGCAGTTCTTC
v_gene: TRBV29-1; j_gene: TRBJ1-2; d_gene: TRBD1; abundance: .; CDR3aa: CSVEGQGDGYTF; CDR3nt: TGCAGCGTTGAAGGACAGGGGGACGGCTACACCTTC
v_gene: TRBV7-2; j_gene: TRBJ2-5; d_gene: .; abundance: .; CDR3aa: CASSTQAQQPQETQYF; CDR3nt: TGTGCCAGCAGCACCCAGGCCCAGCAGCCCCAAGAGACCCAGTACTTC
v_gene: TRBV29-1; j_gene: TRBJ1-1; d_gene: .; abundance: few; CDR3aa: CSVARVGEAFF; CDR3nt: TGCAGCGTTGCCAGGGTAGGTGAAGCTTTCTTT
v_gene: TRBV5-1; j_gene: TRBJ2-3; d_gene: .; abundance: .; CDR3aa: CASWDVSSTDTQYF; CDR3nt: TGCGCCAGCTGGGACGTCTCTAGCACAGATACGCAGTATTTT
v_gene: TRBV6-1; j_gene: TRBJ1-5; d_gene: TRBD1; abundance: few; CDR3aa: CASSGQGAYQPQHF; CDR3nt: TGTGCCAGCAGTGGACAGGGGGCGTATCAGCCCCAGCATTTT
v_gene: TRBV10-3; j_gene: TRBJ1-2; d_gene: .; abundance: .; CDR3aa: CAISEEQSRGYTF; CDR3nt: TGTGCCATCAGTGAGGAACAGAGTAGGGGCTACACCTTC
v_gene: TRBV4-1; j_gene: TRBJ2-1; d_gene: TRBD2; abundance: .; CDR3aa: CASSPLAGGEQFF; CDR3nt: TGCGCCAGCAGCCCTCTAGCGGGCGGTGAGCAGTTCTTC
v_gene: TRBV10-3; j_gene: TRBJ2-1; d_gene: TRBD2; abundance: .; CDR3aa: CAIRGSAGGPVNEQFF; CDR3nt: TGTGCCATCAGGGGCTCCGCGGGAGGGCCCGTTAATGAGCAGTTCTTC
v_gene: TRBV7-9; j_gene: TRBJ2-3; d_gene: TRBD1; abundance: .; CDR3aa: CATALGGADTQYF; CDR3nt: TGTGCCACCGCTTTAGGGGGCGCAGATACGCAGTATTTT
v_gene: TRBV28; j_gene: TRBJ2-7; d_gene: TRBD1; abundance: few; CDR3aa: CASSKLKGARDEQYF; CDR3nt: TGTGCCAGCAGTAAATTAAAGGGGGCTCGGGACGAGCAGTACTTC
v_gene: TRBV29-1; j_gene: TRBJ2-5; d_gene: .; abundance: few; CDR3aa: CSAGAQTQYF; CDR3nt: TGCAGCGCTGGGGCCCAGACCCAGTACTTC
v_gene: TRBV4-3; j_gene: TRBJ1-1; d_gene: .; abundance: once; CDR3aa: CASSQQVGSNTEAFF; CDR3nt: TGCGCCAGCAGCCAGCAAGTCGGCTCTAACACTGAAGCTTTCTTT
v_gene: TRBV7-2; j_gene: TRBJ1-5; d_gene: .; abundance: .; CDR3aa: CASRGDSNQPQHF; CDR3nt: TGTGCCAGCCGGGGGGACAGCAATCAGCCCCAGCATTTT
v_gene: TRBV4-1; j_gene: TRBJ2-5; d_gene: .; abundance: .; CDR3aa: CASSQDPGPETQYF; CDR3nt: TGCGCCAGCAGCCAAGACCCGGGACCAGAGACCCAGTACTTC
v_gene: TRBV28; j_gene: TRBJ2-6; d_gene: .; abundance: .; CDR3aa: CASSLSALLGSGANVLTF; CDR3nt: TGTGCCAGCAGTTTGAGTGCGCTACTTGGCTCTGGGGCCAACGTCCTGACTTTC
v_gene: TRBV27; j_gene: TRBJ2-1; d_gene: .; abundance: .; CDR3aa: CASRPLSGPLSYNEQFF; CDR3nt: TGTGCCAGCAGACCCCTCAGCGGGCCGCTCTCCTACAATGAGCAGTTCTTC
v_gene: TRBV5-6; j_gene: TRBJ1-1; d_gene: .; abundance: few; CDR3aa: CASSDPRNTEAFF; CDR3nt: TGTGCCAGCAGCGACCCGAGGAACACTGAAGCTTTCTTT
v_gene: TRBV5-1; j_gene: TRBJ1-6; d_gene: .; abundance: few; CDR3aa: CASSLAGQSRNSPLHF; CDR3nt: TGCGCCAGCAGCTTGGCCGGACAGTCTCGTAATTCACCCCTCCACTTT
v_gene: TRBV7-2; j_gene: TRBJ1-2; d_gene: TRBD1; abundance: .; CDR3aa: CASSRLGDRGGGYTF; CDR3nt: TGTGCCAGCAGCCGTCTTGGCGACAGGGGTGGTGGCTACACCTTC
v_gene: TRBV29-1; j_gene: TRBJ2-1; d_gene: .; abundance: once; CDR3aa: CSLMDRTRGYNEQFF; CDR3nt: TGCAGCCTGATGGACAGAACAAGGGGATACAATGAGCAGTTCTTC